The rows below give T cell receptor beta chains drawn from one sample of a study of cytomegalovirus exposure and HLA in healthy donors. TCRdb's table, derived via immunoSEQ multiplex PCR, lists solely in-frame clones and lacks some. Among about 130,000 clones, roughly 70% were seen once, and the ten largest hold 4.3%. The sample consisted of PBMCs. These receptors came from a man aged 18 to 35 in good health and CMV-seropositive. CDR3s include the opening cysteine and the closing phenylalanine or tryptophan.

v_gene,CDR3aa
TRBV4-2,CASSQGGYEQYF
TRBV30,CAWSYSPRDYNSPLHF
TRBV5-1,CASSPTVGSTEAFF
TRBV29-1,CSVMHRGLSSGANVLTF
TRBV19,CASSIERAGSRHEQFF
TRBV28,CASTSNFGYTF
TRBV30,CAWDRGGNEQFF
TRBV10-3,CAINPGLNYNEQFF
TRBV5-1,CASSLSALARLAGVEQFF
TRBV6-5,CASRNPGQSAEQYF
TRBV6-1,CASSEREAYEQYF
TRBV18,CASSPAGGHEQYF
TRBV20-1,CSARGGREQYF
TRBV5-6,CASSFGTGGVRGELFF
TRBV29-1,CSVGGTGRNEQFF
TRBV7-2,CASSLGHPTLYEQYF
TRBV2,CASTAARPGELFF
TRBV5-1,CASSAARRTSGRARDYEQYF
TRBV5-6,CASSLEQTGFFNTIYF
TRBV15,CATSEGTGPNEKLFF
TRBV27,CASSLTLAGGISTDTQYF
TRBV6-5,CASSNQGNGNQPQHF
TRBV7-9,CASSPMRQETQYF
TRBV9,CASSPTSHEQFF
TRBV30,CGRASGLGTQYF
TRBV9,CASSAAAVTYNEQFF
TRBV19,CASSPRTSLGGNEQFF
TRBV28,CASRGQGPYNEQFF